This section outlines one T cell receptor (beta chain) sequence together with its context. Its antigen is not known. The CDR3 consists of 13 residues. CDR1 is WSHSY, CDR2 SAAADI, per germline. V lost 9 bases to trimming and J lost 0 bases, with 12 bases between them. The data stem from a study of a mutant IDH1 vaccine in newly diagnosed glioma. As for the study in general: Averaging about 37 years of age, treated patients were about 60% male and around 38% female.

Sample time point: week 5, during vaccination. The content of each vaccine dose was 300 ug of mutant IDH1 20-mer peptide, and topical imiquimod accompanied it. The data were produced by immunoSEQ multiplex PCR, yet TCRdb's version contains in-frame clones alone and is incomplete. The data contain around 51,000 clones, more than 70% of them singletons. The receptor's source is a woman aged 40 to 50 with glioma. The sequencing used PBMCs, collected from a glioma patient whose treatment included an IDH1 peptide vaccine. The chain joins TRBV10-2 to TRBJ2-7; D is uncertain. DNA of the CDR3: TGCGCCAGTGGAACCGACGTCTCCTACGAGCAGTACTTC. This sequence encodes CASGTDVSYEQYF.